This T cell receptor beta chain came from a study of response to subunit inactivated influenza vaccine. Germline assignment: CDR1 LNHNV and CDR2 YYDKDF (reference sequence). The CDR3 has 15 residues. Trimming stripped 0 bases from V and 4 bases from J, with 12 bases between. Details on this clonotype: Antigen specificity is unknown.

Study-wide findings and caveats: Each seasonal influenza vaccination recruits few new T cells, the authors suggested.

A single record per CDR3 protein comes from TCRdb applying MiXCR to the RT-PCR reads. The table has about 500,000 distinct CDR3 sequences, approximately 15% seen once. Sequenced here: CD4+ T cells sorted from PBMCs, sampled about 23 months after vaccination. The sequence was obtained from a man aged 50-75 years who received an inactivated influenza vaccine. This chain connects TRBV15 to TRBJ1-1; D unresolved. In DNA, the CDR3 is TGTGCCACCAGCAGAGATCCAGGCTGGTCCACTGAAGCTTTCTTT. Encoded protein: CATSRDPGWSTEAFF. Supplemented by reference TRBV15 and TRBJ1-1, the full variable domain reads DAMVIQNPRYQVTQFGKPVTLSCSQTLNHNVMYWYQQKSSQAPKLLFHYYDKDFNNEADTPDNFQSRRPNTSFCFLDIRSPGLGDTAMYLCATSRDPGWSTEAFFGQGTRLTVV.